This TCR beta chain comes out of a study of T cells in localized non-small cell lung cancer. General observations from the study: Appearing in adjacent lung were a median approximately 57 of the top 100 tumor clones. Measurement of T cell clonality placed uninvolved adjacent lung highest, above the level in tumor. Sequencing, confined to only one tumor region, leaves heterogeneity possible. Longer survival (overall) was linked to higher T cell density in blood.

V gave up 2 bases and J gave up 10 bases, with 12 bases separating them. Looked up from germline, CDR1 is LGHNA and CDR2 is YNFKEQ. The CDR3 runs 14 residues. Of note for this clone: Its antigen is undetermined.

Sequencing was performed with immunoSEQ multiplex PCR; in TCRdb, only in-frame clones are kept and a portion is missing. The sample holds fewer than 30,000 clones, less than 95% seen once. Here the sequenced sample was peripheral blood, taken before any cancer treatment. The gene calls are TRBV4-2 and TRBJ1-6; TRBD1 is a possible D gene (6 bases). This clonotype was obtained from a woman between 35 and 70 years old with stage I lung adenocarcinoma. The DNA for the CDR3 is TGTGCCAGCAGCCAATTAAGGGGGGTATCACCCCTCCACTTT. Its translation is CASSQLRGVSPLHF.